A single sample gave rise to the 22 T cell receptor beta chains below, sequenced in a study of shared clonotypes between healthy human individuals. TCRdb's table, derived via immunoSEQ multiplex PCR, lists solely in-frame clones and lacks some. The sample has about 480,000 clones, about 79% seen once. The source material was PBMCs. These receptors came from a woman between 40 and 55 years old in good health. Some clones in this sample may be carry-over from other donors' samples.

This sequence joins TRBV6-6 and TRBJ1-5; no clear D gene. From germline, CDR1 is MNHNY and CDR2 SVGAGI (reference sequence). There are 13 residues in the CDR3. V gave up 7 bases and J gave up 3 bases, with 10 bases separating them. The CDR3 DNA follows: TGTGCCAGCAAAACAGCGGTCAATCAGCCCCAGCATTTT. Residues: CASKTAVNQPQHF.

V gene TRBV19 combines with J gene TRBJ2-1; 10 nucleotides match TRBD2. With V trimmed by 2 bases and J by 3 bases, 4 bases remained unmatched. Germline V CDR1 and CDR2: LNHDA, SQIVND (reference sequence). This CDR3 comprises 16 residues. CDR3 loop: CASSIRTSGYYNEQFF. The CDR3 DNA is TGTGCCAGTAGTATAAGGACTAGCGGATACTACAATGAGCAGTTCTTC.

The chain has TRBV2 and TRBJ1-3; D is ambiguous. V lost 3 bases to trimming and J lost 0 bases, with 9 bases between them. Germline V CDR1 and CDR2: SNHLY, FYNNEI. The CDR3 sequence is 15 residues long. CDR3 protein: CASSEIYSSGNTIYF. The CDR3 DNA reads as TGTGCCAGCAGTGAGATTTACAGCTCTGGAAACACCATATATTTT. Full variable domain (missing parts from reference TRBV2 and TRBJ1-3): EPEVTQTPSHQVTQMGQEVILRCVPISNHLYFYWYRQILGQKVEFLVSFYNNEISEKSEIFDDQFSVERPDGSNFTLKIRSTKLEDSAMYFCASSEIYSSGNTIYFGEGSWLTVV.

CDR3 loop: CASSSQGAGGYTF. In DNA, the CDR3 is TGCGCCAGCAGTTCACAGGGGGCTGGTGGCTACACCTTC. This sequence joins TRBV10-2 and TRBJ1-2, with 9 bases fitting TRBD1. The CDR3 is 13 residues long. The V gene end was trimmed by 5 bases and the J gene end by 7 bases; junction bases not matched to a gene: 5. Germline V gives CDR1 WSHSY, CDR2 SAAADI.

With respect to this clone: Other DNA variants within this sample encode the same CDR3. The genes are TRBV5-4 and TRBJ2-7, with 8 nucleotides matching TRBD1. Germline values: CDR1 SGHNT, CDR2 YYREEE (reference sequence). With 3 bases clipped from V and 1 base from J, the junction kept 3 bases outside the gene matches. The CDR3 is 14 amino acids. Here the CDR3 reads CASSSGTGSYEQYF. Here the CDR3 DNA reads TGTGCCAGCAGCTCGGGGACAGGTTCCTACGAGCAGTACTTC.

J is TRBJ2-6 and V is TRBV10-3; 7 nucleotides agree with TRBD1. The CDR3 is made up of 18 amino acids. Germline values: CDR1 ENHRY, CDR2 SYGVKD. The CDR3 sequence: CATYRGPRSGSGANVLTF. CDR3 sequence (DNA): TGTGCTACCTACAGGGGCCCCCGCTCTGGCTCTGGGGCCAACGTCCTGACTTTC.

This sequence joins TRBV7-9 and TRBJ2-5, with D possibly being TRBD1 (6 bases). Deletions cut 5 bases from V and 5 bases from J, with 18 bases between. Per germline, CDR1 SEHNR and CDR2 FQNEAQ (reference sequence). This CDR3 region has 15 residues. CDR3 in amino acids: CASSPAGVGVETQYF. The CDR3 DNA follows: TGTGCCAGCAGCCCAGCAGGGGTAGGGGTGGAGACCCAGTACTTC.

The chain joins TRBV7-9 to TRBJ2-5; weak D call: TRBD2 (5 bases). CDR3 length equals 16 residues. Germline values: CDR1 SEHNR, CDR2 FQNEAQ (reference sequence). The V gene lost 5 bases and the J gene lost 3 bases, with 19 bases spanning the gap. DNA for the CDR3: TGTGCCAGCAGCCCCCCGGCGGGCGGGTCGGAAGAGACCCAGTACTTC. Its translation is CASSPPAGGSEETQYF.

The chain recombines TRBV28 with TRBJ1-5; D uncertain. In germline, CDR1 is MDHEN, CDR2 SYDVKM. This CDR3 has 14 amino acids. Trimming left V 2 bases short and J 5 bases short, with 10 bases between. The CDR3 here is CASSLLRIDQPQHF. The CDR3 DNA reads as TGTGCCAGCAGTTTACTTCGGATTGATCAGCCCCAGCATTTT.

This chain joins TRBV11-1 and TRBJ2-5; possibly TRBD2 for D (6 bases). CDR1 and CDR2 (germline): SGHAT, FQDESV (reference sequence). The V gene lost 6 bases and the J gene lost 1 base, with 9 bases spanning the gap. The CDR3 has 13 residues. For the CDR3, the DNA is TGTGCCAGCAGAGGTAGCGGCCAAGAGACCCAGTACTTC. Translating it yields CASRGSGQETQYF.

The chain uses TRBV7-8 and TRBJ2-5; TRBD2 matches at 8 bases. The J call is uncertain, as TRBJ2-7 better fits the DNA end. CDR1 is SGHVS and CDR2 is FQNEAQ in the germline V gene. CDR3 length: 14 residues. CDR3: CASSQAGAGYEQYF. CDR3 nucleotides: TGTGCCAGCAGCCAAGCGGGAGCGGGCTACGAGCAGTACTTC.

The chain combines TRBV6-6 with TRBJ1-2, with D possibly matching TRBD1 (5 bases). The CDR3 is made up of 10 amino acids. V lost 11 bases and J lost 7, with 11 bases in between. The V gene's germline CDR1 is MNHNY and CDR2 SVGAGI (reference sequence). The CDR3 loop is CAVARGGYTF. CDR3 in DNA: TGTGCCGTCGCGAGGGGTGGCTACACCTTC.

This clone was counted a single time. The rearrangement joins TRBV28 to TRBJ2-7; D is uncertain. The V gene's germline CDR1 is MDHEN and CDR2 SYDVKM. CDR3 size: 13 residues. V was pared by 2 bases and J by 2 bases, with 7 bases between. The CDR3 nucleotides are TGTGCCAGCAGTTTAGGCGGTACCTACGAGCAGTACTTC. Protein: CASSLGGTYEQYF. The whole variable domain, remainder taken from reference TRBV28 and TRBJ2-7, is DVKVTQSSRYLVKRTGEKVFLECVQDMDHENMFWYRQDPGLGLRLIYFSYDVKMKEKGDIPEGYSVSREKKERFSLILESASTNQTSMYLCASSLGGTYEQYFGPGTRLTVT.

This chain joins TRBV15 and TRBJ2-5, with D possibly TRBD1 on 6 matching bases. The germline V and J ends were trimmed by 0 bases and 5 bases, with 13 bases remaining between them. Germline loops: CDR1 LNHNV, CDR2 YYDKDF (reference sequence). The CDR3 has 15 residues. The chain's CDR3 is CATSREGGVGETQYF. For the CDR3, the DNA is TGTGCCACCAGCAGAGAAGGGGGTGTAGGGGAGACCCAGTACTTC.

The V and J genes are TRBV6-1 and TRBJ2-5, with 9 bases lining up with TRBD2. Germline lookup yields CDR1 MNHNS and CDR2 SASEGT. CDR3 length: 13 residues. The J segment lost 2 bases and the V segment lost 8 bases, leaving 3 bases of the junction unmatched. CDR3 amino acids: CASETSGQETQYF. In DNA, the CDR3 is TGTGCCAGCGAGACTAGCGGTCAAGAGACCCAGTACTTC.

The gene calls are TRBV6-4 and TRBJ2-1, with 7 nucleotides matching TRBD2. The trim removed 4 bases at V and 8 bases at J, leaving 14 bases unmatched. This CDR3 has 16 amino acids. Germline loops: CDR1 MRHNA, CDR2 SNTAGT. The CDR3 reads CASSAIPASGGDEQFF. The CDR3 bases are TGTGCCAGCAGTGCCATTCCGGCTAGCGGAGGCGATGAGCAGTTCTTC.

The chain has TRBV5-1 and TRBJ2-3; 10 bases match TRBD2. The V segment lost 2 bases and the J segment 4 bases; nucleotides outside the gene matches: 7. The CDR3 covers 16 residues. Germline values: CDR1 SGHRS, CDR2 YFSETQ. The CDR3 DNA reads as TGCGCCAGCAGCTTTGCTAGCGGGAGTGGGTCAGATACGCAGTATTTT. Translated: CASSFASGSGSDTQYF.

J is TRBJ2-5 and V is TRBV5-4, with a possible D match to TRBD1 (5 bases). V lost 2 bases and J 5 bases, leaving 16 bases between the germline ends. This CDR3 is built from 15 residues. CDR1 and CDR2 from the germline V gene are SGHNT and YYREEE (reference sequence). This chain's CDR3 is CASSFGAAGSETQYF. For the CDR3, the DNA is TGTGCCAGCAGCTTTGGGGCCGCTGGTTCGGAGACCCAGTACTTC.

The rearrangement uses TRBV5-4 and TRBJ1-3, with 12 nucleotides matching TRBD1. Germline lookup yields CDR1 SGHNT and CDR2 YYREEE (reference sequence). The CDR3 is 16 amino acids. Trimming took 4 bases from V and 6 from J; bases not matched to a gene: 8. The CDR3 sequence: CASSPGGTGGPNTIYF. Written as DNA, the CDR3 is TGTGCCAGCAGCCCTGGAGGGACAGGGGGCCCAAACACCATATATTTT.

This clone appeared once. The rearrangement joins TRBV29-1 to TRBJ2-1; TRBD2 matches 11 bases. Trimming cost V 7 bases and J 10 bases; bases outside gene matches: 12. CDR1 SQVTM and CDR2 ANQGSEA come from the germline V gene. The CDR3 length is 14 residues. The CDR3 is CSGGVAGGPREQFF. The DNA of the CDR3 is TGCAGCGGGGGAGTAGCGGGAGGGCCGCGGGAGCAGTTCTTC.

The J gene is TRBJ2-7, the V gene TRBV27; TRBD2 matches 8 bases. With V trimmed by 7 bases and J by 5 bases, 4 bases remained unmatched. The CDR3 runs 12 residues. Germline V lookup: CDR1 MNHEY, CDR2 SMNVEV (reference sequence). In DNA, the CDR3 is TGTGCCAGCACGGGGGGGCACCACGAGCAGTACTTC. It specifies CASTGGHHEQYF.

The chain uses TRBV30 and TRBJ2-3; TRBD1 is a possible D gene (5 bases). Germline V gene data show CDR1 as GTSNPN and CDR2 as SVGIG (reference sequence). The ends were cut back, 1 base at V and 2 bases at J, with 13 bases in the middle. This CDR3 has 15 amino acids. This chain's CDR3 is CAWSEGSGYTDTQYF. DNA of the CDR3: TGTGCCTGGAGTGAGGGGTCCGGATACACAGATACGCAGTATTTT.